This T cell receptor (beta chain) derives from a study of radiation and T cells in renal cell carcinoma. Broader study findings: No pretreatment tumor biopsies were available for baseline clonotypes.

Turning to this clone: Its specificity is unknown.

Time point meaning: blood 4 weeks post-SBRT, at nephrectomy. The sample's treatment: 15 Gy SBRT to primary tumor, nephrectomy 4 weeks later. Nephrectomy followed 15 Gy stereotactic body radiation by 4 weeks. Radiation-treated patients gave blood at baseline, week 2 and week 4. The CDR3 runs to 15 residues. V gave up 7 bases and J gave up 5 bases; unmatched junction bases: 9. Germline values: CDR1 MNHEY, CDR2 SMNVEV (reference sequence). Method: immunoSEQ multiplex PCR; TCRdb's copy keeps in-frame clones and lacks some. This table holds tens of thousands of clones, around four fifths found once. The TCR originated in a man between 45 and 60 years old with renal cell carcinoma. The gene calls are TRBV27 and TRBJ2-1; 9 bases line up with TRBD1. Sequenced material: blood, taken from a patient whose treatment included radiotherapy and nephrectomy. CDR3 sequence: CASKAGTGHDNEQFF. The DNA of the CDR3 is TGTGCCAGCAAGGCCGGGACAGGGCATGACAATGAGCAGTTCTTC.